This T cell receptor (beta chain) was sequenced during a study of regulatory T cells in long-lasting Graves disease. The CDR3 is 16 residues long. V shed 3 bases, J shed 5 bases, and the junction held 10 bases outside the gene matches. Germline V gives CDR1 MGHDK, CDR2 SYGVNS. As to time point: newly diagnosed GD, antithyroid drugs for less than 3 months. There was RNA extracted from PBMCs, and the TCR library was made from it. Arm-PCR of CDR3 regions and iRepertoire HTBI primers were used to build TCR beta libraries. TCRdb reprocessed the multiplex PCR reads with MiXCR, giving one entry per CDR3 protein. The sample lists 600,000 to 650,000 distinct CDR3 sequences, roughly 15% seen once, with about 18% in the top ten. This clonotype has a count of ten or more. This same sample was also taken into another study, of T cells in Graves' hyperthyroidism and ophthalmopathy. As that report states: With the HTBI primer set, the TCR CDR3 went through a first round of RT-PCR. In validation, the model predicted ophthalmopathy. These predictions came a median about 6 months before onset.

The V gene is TRBV25-1, the J gene TRBJ2-7, with TRBD1 matching over 10 bases. The sequencing used peripheral blood mononuclear cells (PBMCs), collected at new diagnosis, from a patient treated with antithyroid drugs. The TCR sequence derives from a woman under 40 with Graves disease. The CDR3: CASSDVPGTGANEQYF. The CDR3 DNA reads as TGTGCCAGCAGTGACGTACCCGGGACAGGGGCCAACGAGCAGTACTTC.